These 10 T cell receptor beta chains were all obtained from the same sample, sequenced in a study of T cell responses to AZD1222 COVID-19 vaccine. Assay used: immunoSEQ multiplex PCR; TCRdb lists only in-frame clones, some missing. The sample has nearly 90,000 clones; over 75% are singletons. The sample in question was peripheral blood, obtained on day 0 of AZD1222 vaccination. All receptors derive from an adult in good health.

The chain couples TRBV2 to TRBJ1-5, with D possibly TRBD1 on 5 matching bases. The CDR3 consists of 15 residues. CDR1 and CDR2 (germline): SNHLY, FYNNEI. With 2 bases removed from V and 3 bases from J, the gap between germline ends came to 11 bases. CDR3 amino acids: CASSETTVDNQPQHF. CDR3 nucleotides: TGTGCCAGCAGTGAAACGACAGTCGACAATCAGCCCCAGCATTTT.

This clone was recorded once. V is TRBV2 and J is TRBJ1-1; D might be TRBD1 (5 bases). The CDR3 spans 12 residues. Germline values: CDR1 SNHLY, CDR2 FYNNEI. Trimming cost V 6 bases and J 10 bases, with 15 bases left between them. CDR3 region: CASSRSPGRAFF. As DNA, the CDR3 is TGTGCCAGCAGCCGCTCCCCAGGGCGAGCTTTCTTT.

The rearrangement links TRBV20-1 to TRBJ2-3, with 10 positions matching TRBD2. J was trimmed by 5 bases and V by 3 bases; bases with no gene match: 14. The CDR3 loop spans 17 amino acids. The germline V gene has CDR1 DFQATT and CDR2 SNEGSKA (reference sequence). Written as DNA, the CDR3 is TGCAGTGCTAGTGGGACCGGACTAGCGGAGGGAGTAGATACGCAGTATTTT. Its protein product is CSASGTGLAEGVDTQYF.

The rearrangement uses TRBV7-3 and TRBJ2-1, with TRBD2 matching over 12 bases. The CDR3 is 17 amino acids. V lost 4 bases and J lost 8; bases outside the gene matches: 12. Germline V lookup: CDR1 SGHTA, CDR2 FQGTGA. CDR3 DNA sequence: TGTGCCAGCAGCTACGAAGAGACTAGCGGGAGCACTTATGAGCAGTTCTTC. This gives the protein CASSYEETSGSTYEQFF.

V is TRBV28 and J is TRBJ1-1; D gene unclear. Germline V gene data show CDR1 as MDHEN and CDR2 as SYDVKM. The CDR3 extends over 12 amino acids. Between the trimmed V and J ends, which lost 6 bases and 4 bases, there was a span of 9 bases. CDR3 loop: CASSRFRTEAFF. CDR3 sequence (DNA): TGTGCCAGCAGCCGATTCCGCACTGAAGCTTTCTTT.

The rearrangement joins TRBV7-9 to TRBJ1-6; maybe TRBD1 (5 bases). Trimming left V 4 bases short and J 10 bases short, with 20 bases between. Germline CDR1 and CDR2: SEHNR and FQNEAQ (reference sequence). This CDR3 region has 16 residues. The CDR3 coding sequence is TGTGCCAGCAGCTCCCTCCGGGACCCCGGAGGGTCACCCCTCCACTTT. Its translation is CASSSLRDPGGSPLHF.

The chain recombines TRBV6-6 with TRBJ1-5, with D uncertain. Trimming removed 6 bases at V and 4 bases at J, with 7 bases between. CDR1 is MNHNY, CDR2 SVGAGI, per germline (reference sequence). This CDR3 has 12 residues. In DNA, the CDR3 is TGTGCCAGCAGCGACGGGAATCAGCCCCAGCATTTT. This encodes CASSDGNQPQHF.

This CDR3 reads CASSPPSGRTNEKLFF. For the CDR3, the DNA is TGTGCCAGCTCACCACCGAGTGGAAGAACTAATGAAAAACTGTTTTTT. This chain uses TRBV18 with TRBJ1-4, with no clear D. Germline assignment: CDR1 KGHSH and CDR2 LQKENI. Trimming pared 0 bases from V and 1 base from J, leaving 9 bases between. This CDR3 has 16 residues. Together with reference TRBV18 and TRBJ1-4, the CDR3 gives the full variable domain: NAGVMQNPRHLVRRRGQEARLRCSPMKGHSHVYWYRQLPEEGLKFMVYLQKENIIDESGMPKERFSAEFPKEGPSILRIQQVVRGDSAAYFCASSPPSGRTNEKLFFGSGTQLSVL.

Comments on this clone: One end of the junction is discordant with germline, which a read error may explain. The chain carries TRBV29-1 and TRBJ1-3, with 7 positions matching TRBD1. This CDR3 region has 11 residues. Germline V CDR1 and CDR2: SQVTM, ANQGSEA. In nucleotides, the CDR3 is TGCAGCGTTGACTCTCAGACAGGGACGAATTTT. Its translation is CSVDSQTGTNF.

The rearrangement joins TRBV21-1 to TRBJ2-7; the table's D call TRBD2 went unverified against the DNA. TRBV21-1 is a documented pseudogene. The CDR3 covers 14 residues. DNA of the CDR3: TGTGCCAGCGACGGGAGGGACACCTTGGGGGAGCAGTACTTC. It is translated as CASDGRDTLGEQYF.